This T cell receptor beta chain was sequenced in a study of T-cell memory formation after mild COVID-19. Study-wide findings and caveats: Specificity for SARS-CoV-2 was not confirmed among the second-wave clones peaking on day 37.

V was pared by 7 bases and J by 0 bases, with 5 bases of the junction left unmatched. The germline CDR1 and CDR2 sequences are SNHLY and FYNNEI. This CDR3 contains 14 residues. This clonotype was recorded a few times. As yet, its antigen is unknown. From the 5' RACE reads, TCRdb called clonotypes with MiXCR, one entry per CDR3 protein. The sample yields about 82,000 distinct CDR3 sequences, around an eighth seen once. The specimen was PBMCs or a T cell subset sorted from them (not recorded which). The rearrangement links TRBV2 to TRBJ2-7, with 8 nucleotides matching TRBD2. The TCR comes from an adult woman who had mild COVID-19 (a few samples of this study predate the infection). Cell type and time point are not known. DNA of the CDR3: TGTGCCAGCAAGGGACTAGTTGTCTCCTACGAGCAGTACTTC. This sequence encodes CASKGLVVSYEQYF.